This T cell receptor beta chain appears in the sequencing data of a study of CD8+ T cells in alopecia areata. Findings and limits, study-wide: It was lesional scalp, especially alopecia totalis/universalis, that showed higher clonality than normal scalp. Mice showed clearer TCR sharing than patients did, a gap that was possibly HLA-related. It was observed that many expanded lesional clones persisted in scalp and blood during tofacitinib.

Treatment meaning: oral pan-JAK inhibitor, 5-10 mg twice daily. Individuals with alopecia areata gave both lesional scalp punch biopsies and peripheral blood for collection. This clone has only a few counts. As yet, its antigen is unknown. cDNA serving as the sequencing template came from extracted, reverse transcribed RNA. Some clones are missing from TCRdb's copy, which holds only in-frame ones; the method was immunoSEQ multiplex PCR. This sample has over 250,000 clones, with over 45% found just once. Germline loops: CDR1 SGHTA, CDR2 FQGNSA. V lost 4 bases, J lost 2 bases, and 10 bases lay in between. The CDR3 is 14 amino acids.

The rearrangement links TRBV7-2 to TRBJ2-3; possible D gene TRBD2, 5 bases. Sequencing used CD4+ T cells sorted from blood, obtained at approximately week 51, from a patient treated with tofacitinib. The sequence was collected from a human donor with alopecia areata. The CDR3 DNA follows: TGTGCCAGCAGCTGGGTGGGAGTCACAGATACGCAGTATTTT. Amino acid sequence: CASSWVGVTDTQYF.